This is a list of T cell receptor beta chains from one sample in a study of tumor-infiltrating lymphocytes in localized non-small cell lung cancer. Using immunoSEQ multiplex PCR, the repertoire was profiled, and TCRdb retains in-frame clones only, with some absent. The sample yields about 8,400 clones, 77% seen once. Material: lung tumor tissue. These receptors originate from a human donor with non-small cell lung cancer. CDR3s include the opening cysteine and the closing phenylalanine or tryptophan. A D gene is named only where the DNA matches it firmly. Expanded clones are given a class, and other clones once, few, many or no size at all.

v_call: TRBV19
j_call: TRBJ1-4
clone_size: .
d_call: .
cdr3_nt: TGTGCCAGTAGTATCCCCAGGAGGGATAATGAAAAACTGTTTTTT
cdr3_aa: CASSIPRRDNEKLFF

v_call: TRBV19
j_call: TRBJ2-3
clone_size: .
d_call: .
cdr3_nt: TGTGCCAGTAGTATACAGCACCGGAAGACAGATACGCAGTATTTT
cdr3_aa: CASSIQHRKTDTQYF

v_call: TRBV7-9
j_call: TRBJ2-3
clone_size: .
d_call: .
cdr3_nt: TGTGCCAGCAGCTTAGCTGACCGACCAAGGGGGGTGGATACGCAGTATTTT
cdr3_aa: CASSLADRPRGVDTQYF

v_call: TRBV11-2
j_call: TRBJ1-4
clone_size: few
d_call: TRBD1
cdr3_nt: TGTGCCAGCAGCAAATGGACAGGGGGTGAAAAACTGTTTTTT
cdr3_aa: CASSKWTGGEKLFF

v_call: TRBV5-1
j_call: TRBJ1-2
clone_size: .
d_call: TRBD1
cdr3_nt: TGCGCCAGCAGCCCAACATCCATGGGACAGGGCCCTGGCTACACCTTC
cdr3_aa: CASSPTSMGQGPGYTF

v_call: TRBV29-1
j_call: TRBJ1-4
clone_size: .
d_call: TRBD1
cdr3_nt: TGCAGCGCACTGGGACAGGGCGGAAGGTCGGGTAATGAAAAACTGTTTTTT
cdr3_aa: CSALGQGGRSGNEKLFF

v_call: TRBV4-3
j_call: TRBJ2-4
clone_size: .
d_call: TRBD1
cdr3_nt: TGCGCCAGCAGCCTTACAGGGGACGCCAAAAACATTCAGTACTTC
cdr3_aa: CASSLTGDAKNIQYF

v_call: TRBV29-1
j_call: TRBJ2-5
clone_size: .
d_call: .
cdr3_nt: TGCAGCGTTGAAGACAGGGGTAAAGGGGCCCAGTACTTC
cdr3_aa: CSVEDRGKGAQYF

v_call: TRBV6-1
j_call: TRBJ1-2
clone_size: .
d_call: TRBD1
cdr3_nt: TGTGCCAGCAGTGCGTGGCGGGACAGGGTAAACTATGGCTACACCTTC
cdr3_aa: CASSAWRDRVNYGYTF

v_call: TRBV19
j_call: TRBJ2-5
clone_size: .
d_call: TRBD1
cdr3_nt: TGTGCCAGCCAAGACAGGGGGCAAGAGACCCAGTACTTC
cdr3_aa: CASQDRGQETQYF

v_call: TRBV4-2
j_call: TRBJ2-3
clone_size: .
d_call: .
cdr3_nt: TGTGCCAGCGGCGCCTCCCTGGATACGCAGTATTTT
cdr3_aa: CASGASLDTQYF

v_call: TRBV5-1
j_call: TRBJ2-5
clone_size: .
d_call: .
cdr3_nt: TGCGCCAGCAGCTTTCCGCCGGGGGGCCTTCAAGAGACCCAGTACTTC
cdr3_aa: CASSFPPGGLQETQYF

v_call: TRBV14
j_call: TRBJ1-1
clone_size: .
d_call: TRBD1
cdr3_nt: TGTGCCAGCAGCCTATGGACAGGGGACACTGAAGCTTTCTTT
cdr3_aa: CASSLWTGDTEAFF

v_call: TRBV29-1
j_call: TRBJ1-1
clone_size: once
d_call: .
cdr3_nt: TGCAGCGTCGGCTCACTCCGGGGGAACACTGAAGCTTTCTTT
cdr3_aa: CSVGSLRGNTEAFF

v_call: TRBV15
j_call: TRBJ2-1
clone_size: .
d_call: .
cdr3_nt: TGTGCCACCAGCAGAGCGGACCGTTACAATGAGCAGTTCTTC
cdr3_aa: CATSRADRYNEQFF

v_call: TRBV2
j_call: TRBJ2-7
clone_size: .
d_call: TRBD1
cdr3_nt: TGTGCCAGCAGAGGACAGGGCGACGAGCAGTACTTC
cdr3_aa: CASRGQGDEQYF

v_call: TRBV5-1
j_call: TRBJ2-2
clone_size: few
d_call: TRBD1
cdr3_nt: TGCGCCAGCAGCTTAAACAGGGGGGACACCGGGGAGCTGTTTTTT
cdr3_aa: CASSLNRGDTGELFF

v_call: TRBV27
j_call: TRBJ2-7
clone_size: .
d_call: TRBD1
cdr3_nt: TGTGCAATACCGGGACAGGGGGACGAGCAGTACTTC
cdr3_aa: CAIPGQGDEQYF

v_call: TRBV27
j_call: TRBJ2-7
clone_size: .
d_call: .
cdr3_nt: TGTGCCAGCAGTTTGAGCAGTTACTACGAGCAGTACTTC
cdr3_aa: CASSLSSYYEQYF

v_call: TRBV28
j_call: TRBJ2-5
clone_size: .
d_call: .
cdr3_nt: TGTGCCAGCACTTTTGCGGGGACCGAGACCCAGTACTTC
cdr3_aa: CASTFAGTETQYF

v_call: TRBV7-9
j_call: TRBJ2-1
clone_size: .
d_call: .
cdr3_nt: TGTGCCAGCAGCTCCCTCCTAGCGATCTCCTACAATGAGCAGTTCTTC
cdr3_aa: CASSSLLAISYNEQFF

v_call: TRBV2
j_call: TRBJ1-5
clone_size: .
d_call: .
cdr3_nt: TGTGCCAGCAGGGTGGACAGTACCAATCAGCCCCAGCATTTT
cdr3_aa: CASRVDSTNQPQHF

v_call: TRBV9
j_call: TRBJ2-5
clone_size: .
d_call: TRBD2
cdr3_nt: TGTGCCAGCAGCGGCAGCGGGGGGGCGGAGACCCAGTACTTC
cdr3_aa: CASSGSGGAETQYF

v_call: TRBV6-6
j_call: TRBJ2-2
clone_size: .
d_call: .
cdr3_nt: TGTGCCAGCAGGCCAGACAGGAGTCACACCGGGGAGCTGTTTTTT
cdr3_aa: CASRPDRSHTGELFF

v_call: TRBV27
j_call: TRBJ1-1
clone_size: .
d_call: .
cdr3_nt: TGTGCCAGCAGTTTTTGGAGTGGTGGGACTGAAGCTTTCTTT
cdr3_aa: CASSFWSGGTEAFF

v_call: TRBV4-3
j_call: TRBJ2-3
clone_size: .
d_call: .
cdr3_nt: TGCGCCAGCAGCCAAGATCATAGGGATACGCAGTATTTT
cdr3_aa: CASSQDHRDTQYF

v_call: TRBV9
j_call: TRBJ2-1
clone_size: .
d_call: .
cdr3_nt: TGTGCCAGCAGCGTACGAGGGACCCAGAACAATGAGCAGTTCTTC
cdr3_aa: CASSVRGTQNNEQFF

v_call: TRBV19
j_call: TRBJ1-1
clone_size: once
d_call: .
cdr3_nt: TGTGCCAGTAGTTCGGGCCTCAACACTGAAGCTTTCTTT
cdr3_aa: CASSSGLNTEAFF

v_call: TRBV5-1
j_call: TRBJ2-3
clone_size: .
d_call: TRBD2
cdr3_nt: TGCGCCAGCAGCTTGTTAGCGGGAGGCCAAGGGATAGATACGCAGTATTTT
cdr3_aa: CASSLLAGGQGIDTQYF

v_call: TRBV10-3
j_call: TRBJ2-7
clone_size: few
d_call: .
cdr3_nt: TGTGCCATCAGTGATAATAGGGCCGCCTACGAGCAGTACTTC
cdr3_aa: CAISDNRAAYEQYF

v_call: TRBV4-2
j_call: TRBJ1-3
clone_size: .
d_call: .
cdr3_nt: TGTGCCAGCAGCCTGACCATGGGAGGAAATGGAAACACCATATATTTT
cdr3_aa: CASSLTMGGNGNTIYF

v_call: TRBV7-2
j_call: TRBJ1-4
clone_size: .
d_call: .
cdr3_nt: TGTGCCAGCAGCTTATTTCCCCCCGAAAAACTGTTTTTT
cdr3_aa: CASSLFPPEKLFF

v_call: TRBV4-3
j_call: TRBJ2-7
clone_size: .
d_call: TRBD2
cdr3_nt: TGCGCCAGCAGCCAAATCCAGGGAGGGGAGCAGTACTTC
cdr3_aa: CASSQIQGGEQYF

v_call: TRBV5-1
j_call: TRBJ2-3
clone_size: .
d_call: TRBD2
cdr3_nt: TGCGCCAGCAGCTTGTGGTTAGCGGGAGTATGGACAGATACGCAGTATTTT
cdr3_aa: CASSLWLAGVWTDTQYF

v_call: TRBV5-1
j_call: TRBJ2-5
clone_size: .
d_call: .
cdr3_nt: TGCGCCAGCAGCTACTCCGGGACTGTACAAGAGACCCAGTACTTC
cdr3_aa: CASSYSGTVQETQYF

v_call: TRBV18
j_call: TRBJ1-1
clone_size: .
d_call: .
cdr3_nt: TGTGCCAGCTCAGATCTAGTCTCTGAAGCTTTCTTT
cdr3_aa: CASSDLVSEAFF

v_call: TRBV7-9
j_call: TRBJ1-4
clone_size: .
d_call: .
cdr3_nt: TGTGCCAGCAGTCCGCCGGGACGGACTAATGAAAAACTGTTTTTT
cdr3_aa: CASSPPGRTNEKLFF

v_call: TRBV6-5
j_call: TRBJ1-1
clone_size: .
d_call: .
cdr3_nt: TGTGCCAGCAGTTACGGGGGTGTAACAGATGAAGCTTTCTTT
cdr3_aa: CASSYGGVTDEAFF

v_call: TRBV19
j_call: TRBJ2-2
clone_size: .
d_call: TRBD2
cdr3_nt: TGTGCCAGTAGCAAGACTCCGGCCGGTAGCGGGGTGGGTATCAGTGACGGGGAGCTGTTTTTT
cdr3_aa: CASSKTPAGSGVGISDGELFF

v_call: TRBV7-8
j_call: TRBJ2-1
clone_size: .
d_call: .
cdr3_nt: TGTGCCAGCAGCTTATCATTTATGGGGACTAGGACAGGGCAGTTCTTC
cdr3_aa: CASSLSFMGTRTGQFF

v_call: TRBV5-8
j_call: TRBJ2-3
clone_size: .
d_call: .
cdr3_nt: TGTGCCAGGGGCGCCGGGACATCCCTTACAGATACGCAGTATTTT
cdr3_aa: CARGAGTSLTDTQYF

v_call: TRBV27
j_call: TRBJ2-5
clone_size: .
d_call: TRBD2
cdr3_nt: TGTGCCAGCAGTTTAAGCGGGAGAGAGACCCAGTACTTC
cdr3_aa: CASSLSGRETQYF

v_call: TRBV5-4
j_call: TRBJ2-1
clone_size: .
d_call: TRBD2
cdr3_nt: TGTGCCAGCAGCCTGGGACTAGCGGGAGCTTTCCCCTACAATGAGCAGTTCTTC
cdr3_aa: CASSLGLAGAFPYNEQFF

v_call: TRBV5-1
j_call: TRBJ2-3
clone_size: .
d_call: .
cdr3_nt: TGCGCCAGCAGCTCCAGCCCGAGTCAAACAGATACGCAGTATTTT
cdr3_aa: CASSSSPSQTDTQYF

v_call: TRBV7-2
j_call: TRBJ2-3
clone_size: .
d_call: .
cdr3_nt: TGTGCCAGCAGCCCGACTCCACCGGGGCCTGTAAGGACAGATACGCAGTATTTT
cdr3_aa: CASSPTPPGPVRTDTQYF

v_call: TRBV28
j_call: TRBJ1-2
clone_size: .
d_call: TRBD1
cdr3_nt: TGTGCCAGCCATACACCCGGGGGACAGGGTTCCTATGGCTACACCTTC
cdr3_aa: CASHTPGGQGSYGYTF

v_call: TRBV29-1
j_call: TRBJ1-2
clone_size: .
d_call: .
cdr3_nt: TGCAGCGTTGTAGAGGCTGGCTACACCTTC
cdr3_aa: CSVVEAGYTF

v_call: TRBV2
j_call: TRBJ2-2
clone_size: .
d_call: TRBD2
cdr3_nt: TGTGCCAGCGTCCGACTAGCGGGGGGGTCTGGGGAGCTGTTTTTT
cdr3_aa: CASVRLAGGSGELFF

v_call: TRBV6-1
j_call: TRBJ1-5
clone_size: few
d_call: .
cdr3_nt: TGTGCCAGCAGTGAACTGGGGAGGTCAGAGCCCCAGCATTTT
cdr3_aa: CASSELGRSEPQHF

v_call: TRBV30
j_call: TRBJ1-4
clone_size: .
d_call: .
cdr3_nt: TGTGCCTGGAATGGACAGCCTTCTGAAAAACTGTTTTTT
cdr3_aa: CAWNGQPSEKLFF

v_call: TRBV9
j_call: TRBJ2-1
clone_size: .
d_call: .
cdr3_nt: TGTGCCAGCAGCGTAGGTGGCGGTTACAATGAGCAGTTCTTC
cdr3_aa: CASSVGGGYNEQFF